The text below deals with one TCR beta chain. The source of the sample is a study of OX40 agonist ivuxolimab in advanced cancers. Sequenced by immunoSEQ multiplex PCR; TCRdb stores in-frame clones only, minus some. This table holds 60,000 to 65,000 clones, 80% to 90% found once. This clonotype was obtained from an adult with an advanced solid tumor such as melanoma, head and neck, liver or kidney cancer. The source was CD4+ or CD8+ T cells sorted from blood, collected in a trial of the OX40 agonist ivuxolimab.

The CDR3 sequence: CASSANEGGGTDTQYF. CDR3 nucleotide sequence: TGTGCCAGCAGCGCAAACGAGGGGGGGGGCACAGATACGCAGTATTTT. The chain links TRBV9 to TRBJ2-3; D possibly corresponds to TRBD2 (7 bases). Trimming pared 3 bases from V and 1 base from J, leaving 15 bases between. CDR3 size: 16 residues. Germline CDR1 is SGDLS and CDR2 is YYNGEE.